A single sample is the source of the 10 T cell receptor beta chains below, sequenced in a study of read filtering for tumor transcriptome and immune sequencing (dated by TCRdb to the early 2020s). Sequencing was performed on an Illumina HiSeq 4000. Starting from 400 to 450 ng RNA, TCR libraries were constructed with the Immunoverse kit using molecular barcoded adaptors that cover the alpha/delta and beta/gamma chains. TCRdb handled the public reads itself, with Q25 trimming in fastp and clone calling in MiXCR, and kept productive beta chains. Here each entry gathers all rows of one CDR3 protein and keeps the most common genes and DNA. The sample table lists roughly 130,000 distinct CDR3 sequences, roughly 13% of them with a count of one. Of the sample, about 11% falls within the top ten clones. Input material: a population of CD138-negative cells sorted from bone marrow. The label giving this sample's cell subset or site can be read as: bone marrow mononuclear cells depleted of CD138+ plasma/myeloma cells by negative magnetic selection. The receptors were gathered from a donor aged 40 or older with multiple myeloma.

This clonotype was seen at least ten times. The rearrangement links TRBV29-1 to TRBJ2-7, with D perhaps TRBD1 (5 bases). V was shortened by 3 bases and J by 4 bases, with 13 bases between the two germline ends. The CDR3 is 13 amino acids. Germline V CDR1 and CDR2: SQVTM, ANQGSEA. The CDR3: CSVDRGVGYEQYF. CDR3 DNA sequence: TGCAGCGTTGATAGGGGCGTCGGTTACGAGCAGTACTTC.

This clonotype was counted many times. The rearrangement joins TRBV20-1 to TRBJ2-7; TRBD1 agrees at 8 bases. The length of the CDR3 is 15 residues. The V segment lost 3 bases and the J segment 2 bases; nucleotides outside the gene matches: 9. The germline gives CDR1 DFQATT, CDR2 SNEGSKA (reference sequence). CDR3 sequence (DNA): TGCAGTGCTAGGGACCAAGGACAGGGTACCTACGAGCAGTACTTC. It codes for CSARDQGQGTYEQYF.

This clonotype was detected many times. The chain carries TRBV7-9 and TRBJ1-1, with TRBD1 as a possible D gene (6 bases). Trimming took 6 bases from V and 11 from J, leaving 16 bases between them. This CDR3 region has 12 residues. Germline V gene sequence: CDR1 SEHNR, CDR2 FQNEAQ (reference sequence). This chain's CDR3 is CASSNGGAGAFF. CDR3 sequence (DNA): TGTGCCAGCAGTAATGGGGGGGCCGGGGCTTTCTTT.

The table lists this clonotype with a few counts. A much more abundant neighbour one base away suggests this may be a read error. The chain joins TRBV27 to TRBJ1-4, with a possible D match to TRBD1 (5 bases). The CDR3 runs to 14 residues. Germline lookup yields CDR1 MNHEY and CDR2 SMNVEV (reference sequence). DNA for the CDR3: TGTGCCAGCAGTACCGGGGGTGGTGTAGGAAAACTGTCTTTT. Translated, it gives CASSTGGGVGKLSF.

This clonotype was seen at least ten times. The J gene is TRBJ2-1, the V gene TRBV7-8; D call uncertain. Germline CDR1 SGHVS, CDR2 FQNEAQ. The CDR3 is 17 amino acids. Trimming shortened V by 7 bases and J by 0 bases, and 19 bases separated the two germline ends. The CDR3 here is CASTPEPWISSYNEQFF. The CDR3 DNA reads as TGTGCCAGCACCCCCGAGCCCTGGATCAGCTCCTACAATGAGCAGTTCTTC.

This clonotype was seen many times. V usage is TRBV20-1 and J usage is TRBJ2-1; TRBD2 matches at 13 bases. This CDR3 is built from 16 residues. Unmatched junction bases numbered 11, after V lost 6 bases and J lost 6 bases. CDR1 and CDR2 from the germline V gene are DFQATT and SNEGSKA (reference sequence). Here the CDR3 DNA reads TGCAGTGCCCGACCCTGGACTAGCGGGGGCGGCAATGAGCAGTTCTTC. This codes for CSARPWTSGGGNEQFF.

In this sample, this clonotype turned up many times. The J gene is TRBJ2-2, the V gene TRBV11-2; D gene unclear. CDR3 length: 13 residues. Germline V gene data show CDR1 as SGHAT and CDR2 as FQNNGV. V lost 1 base and J lost 4, with 4 bases in between. The DNA for the CDR3 is TGTGCCAGCAGCTTAGTTACCACCGGGGAGCTGTTTTTT. Its protein is CASSLVTTGELFF.

This clonotype has at least ten counts. V is TRBV6-5 and J is TRBJ2-3, with D uncertain. From germline, CDR1 is MNHEY and CDR2 SVGAGI. V was cut by 6 bases and J by 6 bases, with 19 bases left in between. The CDR3 covers 15 residues. CDR3 DNA sequence: TGTGCCAGCAGACATCCCGGGCCCCACGAGGATACGCAGTATTTT. Translation gives CASRHPGPHEDTQYF.

This clonotype was seen ten or more times. The chain's CDR3 is CASSSMAGTRTYNEQFF. The CDR3 DNA follows: TGTGCCAGCAGCTCAATGGCCGGGACTAGAACCTACAATGAGCAGTTCTTC. The chain combines TRBV11-2 with TRBJ2-1; the match to TRBD2 covers 8 bases. Germline V lookup: CDR1 SGHAT, CDR2 FQNNGV. The CDR3 has 17 residues. Trimming at V came to 4 bases and at J to 2 bases, leaving 10 bases not matched to a gene.

This clonotype was observed many times. The chain uses TRBV29-1 and TRBJ2-3, with a tentative D call TRBD1 (7 bases). Germline V lookup: CDR1 SQVTM, CDR2 ANQGSEA. The CDR3 extends over 15 amino acids. V lost 7 bases and J 4 bases, leaving 21 bases between the germline ends. The CDR3 bases are TGCAGCGGGGGAGGCACAGGGGTTCCGGCAGATACGCAGTATTTT. This gives the protein CSGGGTGVPADTQYF.